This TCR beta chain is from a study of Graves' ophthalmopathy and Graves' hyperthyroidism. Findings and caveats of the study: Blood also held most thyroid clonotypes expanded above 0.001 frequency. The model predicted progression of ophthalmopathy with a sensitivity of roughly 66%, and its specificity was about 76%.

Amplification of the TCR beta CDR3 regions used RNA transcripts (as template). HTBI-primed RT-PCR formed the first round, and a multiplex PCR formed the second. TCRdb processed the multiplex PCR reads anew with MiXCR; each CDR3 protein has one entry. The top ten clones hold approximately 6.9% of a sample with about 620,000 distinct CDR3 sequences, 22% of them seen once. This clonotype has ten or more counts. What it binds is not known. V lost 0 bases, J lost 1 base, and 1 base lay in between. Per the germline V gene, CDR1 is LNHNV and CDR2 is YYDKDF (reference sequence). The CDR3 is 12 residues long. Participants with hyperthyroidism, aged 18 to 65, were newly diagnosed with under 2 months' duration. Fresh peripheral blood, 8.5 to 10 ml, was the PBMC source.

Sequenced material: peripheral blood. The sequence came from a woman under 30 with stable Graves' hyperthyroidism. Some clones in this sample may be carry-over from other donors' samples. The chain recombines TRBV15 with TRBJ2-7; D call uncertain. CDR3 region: CATSRDSYEQYF. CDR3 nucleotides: TGTGCCACCAGCAGAGATTCCTACGAGCAGTACTTC.